A selection of T cell receptor beta chains follows, all from one sample in a study of cytomegalovirus exposure and HLA in healthy donors. Data came from immunoSEQ multiplex PCR; TCRdb stores just in-frame clones and leaves some out. The table lists roughly 180,000 clones, roughly 80% of them singletons. Source material: PBMCs. These receptors all come from a man aged 30 to 45 in good health and CMV-seronegative. Each CDR3 is given with its conserved first and last residue. D genes are given only for firm matches. Clone size is stated in some rows and not others, as once, few, many or a class when expanded.

TRBD1 | TRBJ2-7 | few | TRBV4-3 | TGCGCCAGCAGCTACGGACAGGGGGTCTCCTACGAGCAGTACTTC | CASSYGQGVSYEQYF
- | TRBJ1-4 | - | TRBV6-5 | TGTGCCAGCAGTTTAGAGGGGGCAACTAATGAAAAACTGTTTTTT | CASSLEGATNEKLFF
- | TRBJ1-6 | - | TRBV27 | TGTGCCAGCAGTTTAATGGGGACTACGGGCGTAACCCTCCACTTT | CASSLMGTTGVTLHF
TRBD1 | TRBJ1-1 | - | TRBV7-9 | TGTGCCAGCAGCTTAGCCTCAGACAGGGCCTCTGAAGCTTTCTTT | CASSLASDRASEAFF
TRBD2 | TRBJ2-5 | - | TRBV13 | TGTGCCAGCAGCTTATACCGAAGGGGACTAGCGGGACAAGAGACCCAGTACTTC | CASSLYRRGLAGQETQYF
TRBD2 | TRBJ2-1 | once | TRBV11-1 | TGTGCCAGCAGCTCGCGGGGGGGCTCGAGCTCCTACAATGAGCAGTTCTTC | CASSSRGGSSSYNEQFF
TRBD1 | TRBJ1-1 | - | TRBV5-4 | TGTGCCAGCGCCCAGGGGGTAGGAGCCACTGAAGCTTTCTTT | CASAQGVGATEAFF
- | TRBJ2-7 | few | TRBV4-2 | TGTGCCAGCAGCCAAGGTCTCGAATCGGTCTACGAGCAGTACTTC | CASSQGLESVYEQYF
TRBD1 | TRBJ2-1 | once | TRBV5-1 | TGCGCCAGCAGCCAGGGCGGGACAGGGGTTTCCAATGAGCAGTTCTTC | CASSQGGTGVSNEQFF
TRBD1 | TRBJ1-2 | - | TRBV27 | TGTGCCAGCAGCGAGGACAGGGGGCGCGGCTACACCTTC | CASSEDRGRGYTF
- | TRBJ2-1 | - | TRBV7-5 | TGTGTCAGAAGCTTAGGCGGAAAGAATGAGCAGTTCTTC | CVRSLGGKNEQFF
TRBD1 | TRBJ1-1 | - | TRBV27 | TGTGCCAGCAGTTCGACAGGGGCTGGGACTGAAGCTTTCTTT | CASSSTGAGTEAFF
- | TRBJ2-7 | - | TRBV13 | TGTGCCAGCAGCTTAGGTTATAGGGGCTACGAGCAGTACTTC | CASSLGYRGYEQYF
- | TRBJ2-7 | - | TRBV28 | TGTGCCAGCAGTGTTCCAGGGGCGAGCTCCTACGAGCAGTACTTC | CASSVPGASSYEQYF
TRBD2 | TRBJ2-3 | - | TRBV5-1 | TGCGCCAGCAGCTCCGAGGGCGGGAGGGCACCAGATACGCAGTATTTT | CASSSEGGRAPDTQYF
- | TRBJ1-1 | - | TRBV5-5 | TGTGCCAGCAGCCAAGGACACGCGAACACTGAAGCTTTCTTT | CASSQGHANTEAFF
- | TRBJ1-2 | - | TRBV6-6 | TGTGCCAGCAGTTACTTAGGGGTTGGCTATGGCTACACCTTC | CASSYLGVGYGYTF
- | TRBJ2-5 | - | TRBV27 | TGTGCCAGCAGTCCCGGGGGGCAGGAGACCCAGTACTTC | CASSPGGQETQYF
- | TRBJ2-7 | once | TRBV28 | TGTGCCAGCAGTTTATTGGCTCCCAGGGAGCAGTACTTC | CASSLLAPREQYF
- | TRBJ1-1 | - | TRBV7-6 | TGTGCCAGCAGCCAGAAGGGGGGGGCTGAAGCTTTCTTT | CASSQKGGAEAFF
TRBD1 | TRBJ1-2 | - | TRBV25-1 | TGTGCCAGCAGTGACCGTACAGGGGCAAACTATGGCTACACCTTC | CASSDRTGANYGYTF
TRBD1 | TRBJ1-4 | - | TRBV4-1 | TGCGCCAGCAGCCAAGGCGCCCGGACAGGGGGCTTTGAAAAACTGTTTTTT | CASSQGARTGGFEKLFF
- | TRBJ2-7 | - | TRBV7-9 | TGTGCCAGCAGCTTAGGAGGCGGGGGCATTTACGAGCAGTACTTC | CASSLGGGGIYEQYF
- | TRBJ2-1 | once | TRBV7-6 | TGTGCCAGCAGCTTAGTGAGGGGGGGCGGGGGCAATGAGCAGTTCTTC | CASSLVRGGGGNEQFF
- | TRBJ2-7 | - | TRBV2 | TGTGCCAGCAAAGCAGGGGAAGGCTACGAGCAGTACTTC | CASKAGEGYEQYF
- | TRBJ1-5 | once | TRBV9 | TGTGCCAGCAGCCCGCCTGGGAGAATTGGGCCCCAGCATTTT | CASSPPGRIGPQHF
- | TRBJ2-5 | - | TRBV7-7 | TGTGCCAGCACCCCCCGGGGGGAGACCCAGTACTTC | CASTPRGETQYF
TRBD1 | TRBJ1-1 | - | TRBV12-5 | TGTGCTAGTGGTTTGGGACAGGGTAAAAGGAACACTGAAGCTTTCTTT | CASGLGQGKRNTEAFF
TRBD1 | TRBJ1-4 | - | TRBV5-1 | TGCGCCAGCAGCTCATATGGGACAGGGAATGAAAAACTGTTTTTT | CASSSYGTGNEKLFF
- | TRBJ2-7 | few | TRBV10-1 | TGCGCCAGCACCTGCTGGAACAGCTCCTACGAGCAGTACTTC | CASTCWNSSYEQYF
TRBD2 | TRBJ2-7 | - | TRBV19 | TGTGCCAGTACCCCCCGGGGGACTAGCGAGATCTACGAGCAGTACTTC | CASTPRGTSEIYEQYF
- | TRBJ1-1 | - | TRBV5-1 | TGCGCCAGCAGCTTGAGGGGCAGGGAAACTGAAGCTTTCTTT | CASSLRGRETEAFF
TRBD1 | TRBJ1-1 | - | TRBV30 | TGTGCCTGGACCCCCGACAGGGCGAACACTGAAGCTTTCTTT | CAWTPDRANTEAFF
TRBD1 | TRBJ1-1 | - | TRBV30 | TGTGCCTGGAACAGGGGGGGGAACACTGAAGCTTTCTTT | CAWNRGGNTEAFF
- | TRBJ2-7 | few | TRBV11-3 | TGTGCCAGCAGCTTAGATCCCCCGGGCGAGCAGTACTTC | CASSLDPPGEQYF
- | TRBJ2-6 | few | TRBV2 | TGTGCCAGCAGGGTGGGGGCATCTGGGGCCAACGTCCTGACTTTC | CASRVGASGANVLTF
- | TRBJ2-5 | - | TRBV2 | TGTGCCAGCAGGGAGGGACAGAGACAAGAGACCCAGTACTTC | CASREGQRQETQYF
TRBD1 | TRBJ1-4 | - | TRBV5-3 | TGTGCCAGAAGCAGGAACAGGGGGGCTACTAATGAAAAACTGTTTTTT | CARSRNRGATNEKLFF
TRBD1 | TRBJ1-2 | - | TRBV7-2 | TGTGCCAGCAGCTGGGGACAGGGCCCTTCGGGTGGCTACACCTTC | CASSWGQGPSGGYTF
TRBD1 | TRBJ1-4 | - | TRBV27 | TGTGCCAGCAGTTCGACGCAGGGGGCAGCTAATGAAAAACTGTTTTTT | CASSSTQGAANEKLFF
TRBD1 | TRBJ1-1 | few | TRBV10-3 | TGTGCCATCAGGAGGACAGGGGGCGATGAATCCACTGAAGCTTTCTTT | CAIRRTGGDESTEAFF
TRBD1 | TRBJ2-2 | - | TRBV6-5 | TGTGCCAGCAGTTATCGGACAGGCCCCGGGGAGCTGTTTTTT | CASSYRTGPGELFF
TRBD2 | TRBJ2-3 | - | TRBV10-1 | TGCGCCAGCAGTGAAGGTCAGCGGGGCCGCACAGATACGCAGTATTTT | CASSEGQRGRTDTQYF
- | TRBJ2-7 | - | TRBV19 | TGTGCCAGTAGTATGACAGGCATTCCCTACGAGCAGTACTTC | CASSMTGIPYEQYF
TRBD1 | TRBJ2-7 | - | TRBV7-2 | TGTGCCAGCAGCGGACAGGGGGCGCTTTACTACGAGCAGTACTTC | CASSGQGALYYEQYF
- | TRBJ1-3 | - | TRBV4-1 | TGCGCCAGCAGCCAAGAAGGCGGGGGCGGGTTGGGAAACACCATATATTTT | CASSQEGGGGLGNTIYF
TRBD1 | TRBJ2-1 | - | TRBV30 | TGTGCCTGGAACCACAGGGGGCGAAAATACAATGAGCAGTTCTTC | CAWNHRGRKYNEQFF
- | TRBJ1-3 | - | TRBV30 | TGTGCCTGGAACCCACAGATCTCTGGAAACACCATATATTTT | CAWNPQISGNTIYF
TRBD1 | TRBJ2-7 | - | TRBV13 | TGTGCCAGCAGCCGGGACAGGCTTGACGAGCAGTACTTC | CASSRDRLDEQYF
- | TRBJ1-2 | - | TRBV29-1 | TGCAGCGTTGATCCCAGGGAAAGTAGGGTCAGCGGCTACACCTTC | CSVDPRESRVSGYTF
TRBD1 | TRBJ1-5 | - | TRBV6-1 | TGTGCCAGCAGTGAAGACTTGGGTGGGGACAGGGTGGGACAGCCCCAGCATTTT | CASSEDLGGDRVGQPQHF
- | TRBJ1-4 | - | TRBV7-8 | TGTGCCAGCAGCTTAGAGGGGAGGGAGGAAAAACTGTTTTTT | CASSLEGREEKLFF
- | TRBJ2-5 | - | TRBV18 | TGTGCCAGCTCACTGCGTCGGACTCCGCGTGTTATAGAAAGCCAAGAGACCCAGTACTTC | CASSLRRTPRVIESQETQYF
- | TRBJ2-1 | - | TRBV6-5 | TGTGCCAGCAGTTACTCGCGGCTAGCAGGCGAGCAGTTCTTC | CASSYSRLAGEQFF
- | TRBJ1-2 | once | TRBV7-9 | TGTGCCAGCAGAGGACAGAACTATGGCTACACCTTC | CASRGQNYGYTF
TRBD1 | TRBJ2-7 | - | TRBV13 | TGTGCCAGCAGACCCAGGGGGTTCGGTGACGAGCAGTACTTC | CASRPRGFGDEQYF
TRBD2 | TRBJ2-7 | - | TRBV6-5 | TGTGCCAGCAGTTACTCGATACTAGCGGGATACGAGCAGTACTTC | CASSYSILAGYEQYF
TRBD2 | TRBJ2-1 | few | TRBV6-5 | TGTGCCAGCAGTTACGGGGCGGGAGAAGGCGGAAATGAGCAGTTCTTC | CASSYGAGEGGNEQFF
TRBD1 | TRBJ2-7 | - | TRBV29-1 | TGCAGCGTTGTACAGGGGGGTTACGAGCAGTACTTC | CSVVQGGYEQYF
TRBD2 | TRBJ2-3 | - | TRBV7-2 | TGTGCCAGCAGCTTAGGGTGGCGGGGGGCCAGCACAGATACGCAGTATTTT | CASSLGWRGASTDTQYF